Described below is a single TCR beta chain sequence and its context. What it binds is not known. The CDR3 has 13 amino acids. Germline V lookup: CDR1 SGHNT, CDR2 YENEEA. Losses at the gene ends were 5 bases for V and 7 bases for J; bases not matched to a gene: 4. The protocol was immunoSEQ multiplex PCR, while the TCRdb copy is restricted to in-frame clones and leaves out a portion. There are about 59,000 clones in the sample; 90% to 95% occur only once, and 0.38% lies in the top ten. These data are taken from a study of graft-versus-host responses after intestinal transplantation. The material was unstimulated CD4+ T cells sorted from spleen or lymph node cells, obtained before transplant. This receptor was identified in a human donor who was the organ donor for an intestinal transplant. The J gene is TRBJ2-1, the V gene TRBV11-3; 8 bases align to TRBD2. The CDR3 region is CASSPGLVNEQFF. The CDR3 bases are TGTGCCAGCAGCCCGGGACTAGTGAATGAGCAGTTCTTC.